This T cell receptor (beta chain) was found in a study of response to subunit inactivated influenza vaccine. This clonotype has a count of ten or more. TCRdb analysed the RT-PCR reads with MiXCR anew, one entry per CDR3 protein. The table lists about 160,000 distinct CDR3 sequences, approximately 10% of them singletons. This specimen consisted of non-naive T cells sorted from PBMCs, obtained about 6 weeks after vaccination. This clonotype was sampled from a man aged 50 or older who received an inactivated influenza vaccine.

CDR3 coding DNA: TGTGCCAGCACCGGGGGCAGGGGCAACACCGGGGAGCTGTTTTTT. Residues: CASTGGRGNTGELFF. This chain joins TRBV28 and TRBJ2-2, with D perhaps matching TRBD1 or TRBD2 (6 bases each). The CDR3 has 15 amino acids. The germline gives CDR1 MDHEN, CDR2 SYDVKM. Trimming pared 7 bases from V and 2 bases from J, leaving 14 bases between.